One sample yielded the 13 T cell receptor beta chains listed below, sequenced in a study of T cell clones after liver transplantation. TCRdb's copy holds only in-frame clones and misses some; the assay was immunoSEQ multiplex PCR. The sample carries roughly 70,000 clones, 90% recorded once. Material: CD4+ T cells from blood, obtained before liver transplant. Every receptor here comes from a human donor who received a liver transplant.

The chain employs TRBV6-1 and TRBJ2-7; TRBD1 aligns across 10 bases. The CDR3 is 15 amino acids. V dropped 6 bases and J dropped 4; count of bases not matched to a gene: 9. The germline gives CDR1 MNHNS, CDR2 SASEGT. The CDR3 sequence: CASSPGTGVLYEQYF. The DNA for the CDR3 is TGTGCCAGCAGCCCCGGGACAGGGGTATTATACGAGCAGTACTTC.

CDR3 in amino acids: CASSGQLNTEAFF. CDR3 in DNA: TGCGCCAGCAGTGGACAGCTGAACACTGAAGCTTTCTTT. This chain connects TRBV10-1 to TRBJ1-1; tentative D call: TRBD1 (5 bases). The germline V and J ends were trimmed by 4 bases and 0 bases, with 6 bases remaining between them. Germline V gene data show CDR1 as WNHNN and CDR2 as SYGVQD (reference sequence). CDR3 length: 13 amino acids.

The rearrangement links TRBV10-2 to TRBJ2-7, with 13 bases that match TRBD2. This CDR3 contains 14 residues. The J segment lost 5 bases and the V segment lost 6 bases, leaving 4 bases of the junction unmatched. Germline values: CDR1 WSHSY, CDR2 SAAADI. Here the CDR3 reads CASSRTSGSHEQYF. The CDR3 DNA reads as TGCGCCAGCAGCCGGACTAGCGGGAGCCACGAGCAGTACTTC.

The rearrangement uses TRBV7-8 and TRBJ1-2, with a possible D match to TRBD1 (5 bases). V shed 2 bases and J shed 0 bases, with 10 bases lying between them. Germline CDR1 is SGHVS and CDR2 is FQNEAQ. The CDR3 is made up of 15 amino acids. Here the CDR3 DNA reads TGTGCCAGCAGCTTAAGCTCGACAGCTAACTATGGCTACACCTTC. Translated, it gives CASSLSSTANYGYTF.

The sample holds one count of this clone. The CDR3 loop is CAIKGTSFDEQFF. The DNA for the CDR3 is TGTGCCATCAAGGGGACTAGCTTTGATGAGCAGTTCTTC. The chain combines TRBV10-3 with TRBJ2-1, with 9 bases fitting TRBD2. Germline values: CDR1 ENHRY, CDR2 SYGVKD. This CDR3 spans 13 amino acids. The V gene end was trimmed by 7 bases and the J gene end by 8 bases; junction bases not matched to a gene: 6.

V is TRBV7-3 and J is TRBJ2-1, with TRBD2 identical over 8 bases. The CDR3 length is 15 residues. Germline CDR1 is SGHTA and CDR2 is FQGTGA. Losses at the gene ends were 5 bases for V and 0 bases for J; bases not matched to a gene: 3. The CDR3 nucleotides read TGTGCCAGCAGCCCGACTAGCGCCTCCTACAATGAGCAGTTCTTC. Its protein product is CASSPTSASYNEQFF.

The V and J genes are TRBV9 and TRBJ2-5, with D perhaps assigned TRBD1 or TRBD2 (5 bases each). Per the germline V gene, CDR1 is SGDLS and CDR2 is YYNGEE. There are 15 residues in the CDR3. The V end lost 0 bases, the J end lost 5 bases, and 14 bases lay between the germline ends. The CDR3: CASSVVGDHGETQYF. CDR3 bases: TGTGCCAGCAGCGTAGTCGGGGACCACGGGGAGACCCAGTACTTC.

V gene TRBV18 combines with J gene TRBJ2-1, with TRBD2 as a possible D gene (5 bases). The germline gives CDR1 KGHSH, CDR2 LQKENI. The length of the CDR3 is 13 residues. Trimming took 5 bases from V and 6 from J, leaving 11 bases between them. CDR3 in DNA: TGTGCCAGCTCAACCAGCAGCGGCAATGAGCAGTTCTTC. Protein sequence: CASSTSSGNEQFF.

The rearrangement links TRBV28 to TRBJ2-5, with 7 bases fitting TRBD1. With V trimmed by 7 bases and J by 2 bases, 10 bases remained unmatched. Germline CDR1 and CDR2: MDHEN and SYDVKM. CDR3 length equals 15 residues. This CDR3 is CASIGITGAQETQYF. As DNA, the CDR3 is TGTGCCAGCATTGGGATCACAGGGGCGCAAGAGACCCAGTACTTC.

The chain employs TRBV19 and TRBJ1-1; maybe TRBD1 (5 bases). Germline assignment: CDR1 LNHDA and CDR2 SQIVND (reference sequence). This CDR3 comprises 16 residues. The V end was cut by 2 bases, the J end by 4 bases, with 17 bases between. DNA of the CDR3: TGTGCCAGTAGTATAAGCCAGGGTGGTGTTGTCACTGAAGCTTTCTTT. Translated: CASSISQGGVVTEAFF.

In DNA form, the CDR3 reads TGCGCCAGCAGCTTGGAACGACAGGGCAATGAGCAGTTCTTC. This gives the protein CASSLERQGNEQFF. The chain joins TRBV5-1 to TRBJ2-1; 7 nucleotides match TRBD1. Germline V gene data show CDR1 as SGHRS and CDR2 as YFSETQ. The CDR3 sequence is 14 residues long. V was clipped by 0 bases and J by 6 bases; unmatched bases: 3.

DNA of the CDR3: TGTGCCAGCAGGTCGTGGTCCTCTGGGGCCAACGTCCTGACTTTC. This gives the protein CASRSWSSGANVLTF. V is TRBV5-4 and J is TRBJ2-6; D remains ambiguous. Looked up from germline, CDR1 is SGHNT and CDR2 is YYREEE (reference sequence). This CDR3 has 15 amino acids. Trimming left V 5 bases short and J 0 bases short, with 9 bases between.

The rearrangement uses TRBV11-1 and TRBJ1-1; D ambiguous. The CDR3 runs to 15 residues. Germline V gives CDR1 SGHAT, CDR2 FQDESV (reference sequence). V lost 1 base, J lost 3 bases, and 12 bases lay in between. CDR3 DNA sequence: TGTGCCAGCAGCTTAGGAGAGGGAAGAGACACTGAAGCTTTCTTT. Amino acid sequence: CASSLGEGRDTEAFF.